The rows below give T cell receptor beta chains drawn from one sample of a study of human T cells and chemical hapten exposure. MiXCR, applied by TCRdb to the RACE reads, yields one record per CDR3 protein. The sample carries 35,000 to 55,000 distinct CDR3 sequences, 9.5% to 10% recorded once. The specimen was whole blood, collected in connection with sensitization to the hapten diphenylcyclopropenone (DPC). These receptors were taken from a woman under 40 with alopecia areata. Some clones in this sample may be carry-over from other donors' samples. Both conserved end residues are part of each CDR3. A D gene is named only where the DNA matches it firmly. Size tells how often a clone was seen (once, few, many) or the class of an expanded clone, and some rows leave it out.

J gene	clone size	V gene	D gene	CDR3 DNA	CDR3 protein
TRBJ1-1	.	TRBV4-1	.	TGCGCCAGCAGCCAAGAGCCCCGGCGGGCAGGCCGGAGGGACACTGAAGCTTTCTTT	CASSQEPRRAGRRDTEAFF
TRBJ2-3	.	TRBV11-2	TRBD2	TGTGCCAGCAGCCGTGGGCTAGCGGGGGTAACAGATACGCAGTATTTT	CASSRGLAGVTDTQYF
TRBJ2-1	.	TRBV29-1	TRBD2	TGCAGCGTAGAAGGGACTAGCGGGCGGATCTACAATGAGCAGTTCTTC	CSVEGTSGRIYNEQFF
TRBJ2-5	few	TRBV29-1	.	TGCAGCGTCCAGGGAGCGACCCAGTACTTC	CSVQGATQYF
TRBJ2-3	few	TRBV6-2/TRBV6-3	.	TGTGCCAGCAGTTACTTCGGCAGGGCTGCAGATACGCAGTATTTT	CASSYFGRAADTQYF
TRBJ2-7	.	TRBV29-1	TRBD2	TGCAGCGTTGCAGCGGGGCCCCTTGACGAGCAGTACTTC	CSVAAGPLDEQYF
TRBJ2-5	few	TRBV5-1	.	TGCGCCAGCAGCCCTCTGAGGGGAGACCTATCCTTC	CASSPLRGDLSF
TRBJ2-1	.	TRBV6-6	TRBD1	TGTGCCAGCAGTTTCGGACAGGTTTCCTACAATGAGCAGTTCTTC	CASSFGQVSYNEQFF
TRBJ1-2	.	TRBV4-3	.	TGCGCCAGCAGCCAAGTCAATACAGACCCATATGGCTACACCTTC	CASSQVNTDPYGYTF
TRBJ1-1	many	TRBV2	.	TGTGCCAGCAAAGACCCGGGGGCGAGCACTGAAGCTTTCTTT	CASKDPGASTEAFF
TRBJ2-3	many	TRBV28	TRBD2	TGTGCCAGCAGTTTACTAGCGGGGGCCTCAGATACGCAGTATTTT	CASSLLAGASDTQYF
TRBJ1-1	many	TRBV11-2	TRBD1	TGTGCCAGCAAGGGGACAGTGCTTACTGAAGCTTTCTTT	CASKGTVLTEAFF
TRBJ1-1	few	TRBV19	.	TGTGCCAGCCTTGGTGTTGAGCTCTCTAAAGCTTTCTTT	CASLGVELSKAFF
TRBJ2-3	few	TRBV7-3	.	TGTGCCAGCAGCTCCGACGACGGGACAGATACGCAGTATTTT	CASSSDDGTDTQYF
TRBJ2-3	.	TRBV6-6	.	TGTGCCAGCAGTCAGAGTCCAGATACGCAGTATTTT	CASSQSPDTQYF
TRBJ2-3	.	TRBV20-1	TRBD2	TGCAGTGCGAGACAACCGGGACTGGGAGGGGATACGCAGTATTTT	CSARQPGLGGDTQYF
TRBJ1-2	few	TRBV28	TRBD1	TGTGCCAGCAGATGGGACAGGGGTCTTTATGGCTACACCTTC	CASRWDRGLYGYTF
TRBJ2-2	few	TRBV12-3/TRBV12-4	.	TGTGCCAGCAGTTTCGGGGGCGGGGAGCTGTTTTTT	CASSFGGGELFF
TRBJ2-2	many	TRBV19	.	TGTGCCAGTTCATCCTTATCCGGGCCTTTGGGGACCGGGGAGCTGTTTTTT	CASSSLSGPLGTGELFF
TRBJ2-3	.	TRBV7-6	TRBD2	TGTGCCAGCAGCAGGGGAGGGCATCGCCTCACAGATACGCAGTATTTT	CASSRGGHRLTDTQYF
TRBJ1-6	.	TRBV2	.	TGTGCCAGCAGTGAACAGGGGCGAAATTCACCCCTCCACTTT	CASSEQGRNSPLHF
TRBJ2-5	.	TRBV6-2/TRBV6-3	.	TGTGCCAGCAGTTACTTTGGGGCCGGACCAACCCAGTACTTC	CASSYFGAGPTQYF
TRBJ2-2	many	TRBV2	.	TGTGCCAGCAGAAGAGACGCAACGAACACCGGGGAGCTGTTTTTT	CASRRDATNTGELFF
TRBJ2-7	many	TRBV27	TRBD2	TGTGCCAGCAGTCCCGCGGGGGGCCGATTCCACGAGCAGTACTTC	CASSPAGGRFHEQYF
TRBJ2-5	.	TRBV7-9	.	TGTGCCAGCAGTTACGGGACTCACCTTGAAGAGACCCAGTACTTC	CASSYGTHLEETQYF
TRBJ2-1	.	TRBV20-1	.	TGCAGTGCTAGAGATCATCGGGCGGCGGTCTACAATGAGCAGTTCTTC	CSARDHRAAVYNEQFF
TRBJ2-7	.	TRBV15	TRBD1	TGTGCCACGGGGAAGACGGGACAGGGACACGAGCAGTACTTC	CATGKTGQGHEQYF
TRBJ2-5	few	TRBV27	.	TGTGCCAGCAGTCTCCGGGACGGACTGGGGACCCAGTACTTC	CASSLRDGLGTQYF
TRBJ1-5	few	TRBV6-2/TRBV6-3	TRBD1	TGTGCCAGCAGTCCCGCCGGACAGGGCGACCAGCCCCAGCATTTT	CASSPAGQGDQPQHF
TRBJ2-5	many	TRBV5-4	.	TGTGCCAGCAGCCAGGAGGGCAGGGGTGAGACCCAGTACTTC	CASSQEGRGETQYF
TRBJ2-2	.	TRBV24-1	.	TGTGCCACCAGTGCGAGGGTGAACACCGGGGAGCTGTTTTTT	CATSARVNTGELFF
TRBJ2-2	.	TRBV12-5	.	TGTGCTAGTGCGAAGGGGATAGAGGCGAACACCGGGGAGCTGTTTTTT	CASAKGIEANTGELFF
TRBJ2-5	many	TRBV28	.	TGTGCCAGCAATGGGGGAGTGGTTGAAGAGACCCAGTACTTC	CASNGGVVEETQYF